These 22 T cell receptor beta chains originate from one sample sequenced in a study of blood T cell repertoires in COVID-19. Assay: immunoSEQ multiplex PCR; the TCRdb copy retains only in-frame clones and omits some. The sample lists more than 75,000 clones, about four fifths occurring once. Sequenced: peripheral blood. All receptors come from a man aged 60-69 years with acute or convalescent COVID-19.

The V gene is TRBV3-1 (or the pseudogene TRBV3-2), the J gene TRBJ2-7, with D unclear. This CDR3 spans 15 amino acids. The ends were cut back, 3 bases at V and 2 bases at J, with 14 bases in the middle. The germline CDR1 and CDR2 sequences are LGHDT and YNNKEL (reference sequence). CDR3 amino acids: CASSQSQAAPYEQYF. CDR3 DNA sequence: TGTGCCAGCAGCCAGAGTCAGGCTGCGCCCTACGAGCAGTACTTC.

The rearrangement joins TRBV18 to TRBJ2-7; the match to TRBD1 covers 11 bases. CDR1 is KGHSH, CDR2 LQKENI, per germline. The CDR3 has 15 residues. V dropped 3 bases and J dropped 7; count of bases not matched to a gene: 8. CDR3 DNA sequence: TGTGCCAGCTCACCGGGACAGGGGGGCGAAGGAGAGCAGTACTTC. Its translation is CASSPGQGGEGEQYF.

The chain joins TRBV28 to TRBJ1-2; TRBD1 is a possible D gene (5 bases). Trimming took 3 bases from V and 2 from J, leaving 7 bases between them. The CDR3 has 13 amino acids. Germline V gene data show CDR1 as MDHEN and CDR2 as SYDVKM. The CDR3 protein is CASSLTVNYGYTF. DNA of the CDR3: TGTGCCAGCAGTTTGACAGTAAACTATGGCTACACCTTC.

The V gene is TRBV7-8, the J gene TRBJ2-6; a weak D match, TRBD1 (6 bases). Looked up from germline, CDR1 is SGHVS and CDR2 is FQNEAQ. CDR3 length: 15 residues. Trimming pared 1 base from V and 3 bases from J, leaving 7 bases between. CDR3 sequence: CASSLDRDGANVLTF. For the CDR3, the DNA is TGTGCCAGCAGCTTAGACAGGGATGGGGCCAACGTCCTGACTTTC.

This clone has a handful of counts. The V gene is TRBV2, the J gene TRBJ2-3; D unclear. This CDR3 contains 14 residues. V gave up 9 bases and J gave up 2 bases, with 15 bases separating them. Germline V CDR1 and CDR2: SNHLY, FYNNEI. The CDR3 DNA reads TGTGCCAGTGCCAAGAGCTCTTACACAGATACGCAGTATTTT. As protein: CASAKSSYTDTQYF.

The rearrangement links TRBV11-2 to TRBJ2-5; D is undetermined. CDR1 SGHAT and CDR2 FQNNGV come from the germline V gene. Trimming pared 7 bases from V and 0 bases from J, leaving 15 bases between. The length of the CDR3 is 15 residues. CDR3 in DNA: TGTGCCAGCACATCAGGTCCTACGTACCAAGAGACCCAGTACTTC. Protein sequence: CASTSGPTYQETQYF.

The chain employs TRBV18 and TRBJ1-4, with D perhaps TRBD1 (6 bases). The CDR3 is 17 residues long. Trimming removed 1 base from V and 0 bases from J, with 12 bases in between. CDR1 KGHSH and CDR2 LQKENI come from the germline V gene. CDR3 residues: CASSPRGRGATNEKLFF. In DNA form, the CDR3 reads TGTGCCAGCTCACCACGAGGCAGGGGTGCAACTAATGAAAAACTGTTTTTT.

The chain links TRBV7-2 to TRBJ1-4; weak D call: TRBD1 (6 bases). The germline V and J ends were trimmed by 4 bases and 1 base, with 13 bases remaining between them. The germline gives CDR1 SGHTA, CDR2 FQGNSA. The CDR3 runs to 16 residues. The DNA for the CDR3 is TGTGCCAGCAGCTCGGGACATTCCCTAACTAATGAAAAACTGTTTTTT. This codes for CASSSGHSLTNEKLFF.

This chain links TRBV28 with TRBJ2-1; 9 bases align to TRBD2. Germline V CDR1 and CDR2: MDHEN, SYDVKM. V trimming: 3 bases; J trimming: 7 bases; junction bases outside the gene matches: 7. The CDR3 length is 15 residues. CDR3 region: CASSLGAGGRNEQFF. CDR3 DNA: TGTGCCAGCAGTTTGGGTGCGGGAGGGAGAAATGAGCAGTTCTTC.

The chain links TRBV28 to TRBJ2-3; 9 nucleotides agree with TRBD2. The CDR3 consists of 17 residues. Germline assignment: CDR1 MDHEN and CDR2 SYDVKM. With V trimmed by 3 bases and J by 3 bases, 10 bases remained unmatched. CDR3 sequence reads: CASSFPPSGRSTDTQYF. The CDR3 DNA follows: TGTGCCAGCAGTTTCCCTCCCAGCGGGAGGTCTACAGATACGCAGTATTTT.

V is TRBV14 and J is TRBJ1-2, with 9 bases identical to TRBD1. Germline V gene lookup returns CDR1 SGHDN and CDR2 FVKESK. V shed 4 bases and J 5 bases; nucleotides not matched to a gene: 2. This CDR3 spans 13 amino acids. The CDR3 is CASSPGTGYGYTF. CDR3 DNA: TGTGCCAGCAGCCCCGGGACAGGGTATGGCTACACCTTC.

This chain links TRBV11-3 with TRBJ2-7; 7 nucleotides line up with TRBD1. This CDR3 spans 14 amino acids. The trim removed 1 base at V and 2 bases at J, leaving 2 bases unmatched. From germline, CDR1 is SGHNT and CDR2 YENEEA. DNA for the CDR3: TGTGCCAGCAGCTTAGGGACAGGCCCCTACGAGCAGTACTTC. It yields the protein CASSLGTGPYEQYF.

The count of this clone is one. The V gene is TRBV2, the J gene TRBJ2-5, with 8 bases matching TRBD2. CDR1 and CDR2 (germline): SNHLY, FYNNEI. The CDR3 length is 15 residues. V lost 4 bases to trimming and J lost 4 bases; unmatched junction nucleotides: 8. This CDR3 reads CASSAPAGGGETQYF. The CDR3 DNA follows: TGTGCCAGCAGTGCTCCCGCGGGAGGAGGAGAGACCCAGTACTTC.

The J gene is TRBJ2-7, the V gene TRBV7-9; D might be TRBD1 (5 bases). The V gene lost 1 base and the J gene lost 5 bases, with 6 bases spanning the gap. The length of the CDR3 is 12 residues. Germline CDR1 is SEHNR and CDR2 is FQNEAQ (reference sequence). This CDR3 is CASSLEGNEQYF. CDR3 nucleotides: TGTGCCAGCAGCTTAGAGGGGAACGAGCAGTACTTC.

This chain links TRBV28 with TRBJ2-5; a possible D gene is TRBD2 (7 bases). The CDR3 consists of 14 residues. Trimming removed 8 bases from V and 1 base from J, with 14 bases in between. Germline lookup yields CDR1 MDHEN and CDR2 SYDVKM. The CDR3 spells CASVQGGGQETQYF. The DNA for the CDR3 is TGTGCCAGCGTGCAGGGAGGGGGCCAAGAGACCCAGTACTTC.

V usage is TRBV19 and J usage is TRBJ2-7; 7 bases are a match to TRBD1. V was pared by 7 bases and J by 4 bases, with 7 bases of the junction left unmatched. Germline CDR1 and CDR2: LNHDA and SQIVND (reference sequence). The CDR3 is 13 residues long. The CDR3 is CASTPGDSYEQYF. CDR3 in DNA: TGTGCCAGTACCCCTGGGGACAGTTACGAGCAGTACTTC.

The genes are TRBV7-2 and TRBJ2-1, with D tentatively TRBD2 (5 bases). This CDR3 region has 15 residues. From germline, CDR1 is SGHTA and CDR2 FQGNSA. V lost 0 bases, J lost 4 bases, and 10 bases lay in between. The CDR3 DNA sequence: TGTGCCAGCAGCTTAGCGCGAGGGAGTTACAATGAGCAGTTCTTC. Translated, it gives CASSLARGSYNEQFF.

This clone has a single count. CDR3 sequence (DNA): TGTGCCAGCAGCCCGCGGGGGGTCTCTGGAAACACCATATATTTT. As protein: CASSPRGVSGNTIYF. V usage is TRBV7-8 and J usage is TRBJ1-3, with a possible D match to TRBD1 (5 bases). Trimming removed 5 bases at V and 0 bases at J, with 11 bases between. From germline, CDR1 is SGHVS and CDR2 FQNEAQ. The CDR3 is 15 amino acids.

This chain connects TRBV7-8 to TRBJ1-4; TRBD1 might be the D (5 bases). V was shortened by 0 bases and J by 4 bases, with 12 bases between the two germline ends. CDR3 length equals 16 residues. Germline CDR1 reads SGHVS; CDR2 reads FQNEAQ. The CDR3 loop is CASSLAYDSINEKLFF. The CDR3 nucleotides read TGTGCCAGCAGCTTAGCTTACGACAGTATTAATGAAAAACTGTTTTTT.

The DNA of the CDR3 is TGTGCAAGTCGCCTGAGCGGGAGGGACCGCAAAAACATTCAGTACTTC. Encoded protein: CASRLSGRDRKNIQYF. The chain has TRBV12-2 and TRBJ2-4; TRBD2, the D gene given by the table, was not confirmed from the DNA. TRBV12-2 is a listed pseudogene. The CDR3 has 16 residues.

Only one count was recorded for this clone. The chain couples TRBV6-5 to TRBJ1-2, with D possibly matching TRBD1 (6 bases). CDR3 length: 13 amino acids. CDR1 MNHEY and CDR2 SVGAGI come from the germline V gene. V was clipped by 8 bases and J by 0 bases, with 10 bases between them. CDR3 DNA: TGTGCCAGCCGACAGGATACTAACTATGGCTACACCTTC. Translation: CASRQDTNYGYTF.

Turning to this clone: This sample also contains other DNA sequences that code for the same CDR3. The gene calls are TRBV6-5 and TRBJ2-1, with 15 bases that match TRBD2. CDR3 size: 15 residues. The germline V gene encodes CDR1 MNHEY and CDR2 SVGAGI. V dropped 6 bases and J dropped 7; count of bases not matched to a gene: 4. The CDR3 sequence: CASSRTSGGGNEQFF. CDR3 in DNA: TGTGCCAGCAGCAGGACTAGCGGGGGGGGGAATGAGCAGTTCTTC.